The sample holds a few counts of the clone carrying this T cell receptor beta chain. This record belongs to a study of T cell repertoires in cytomegalovirus infection. Study-wide background: Indications of both CMV infection and matching HLA type were provided by public TCR beta signatures.

TCRdb re-derived calls from the reads in MiXCR, one entry per CDR3 protein. This sample has about 450,000 distinct CDR3 sequences, with roughly 30% found just once. CDR1 and CDR2 (germline): MNHNY, SVGAGI (reference sequence). V lost 2 bases, J lost 2 bases, and 4 bases stayed unmatched. The CDR3 loop spans 15 amino acids. The rearrangement joins TRBV6-6 to TRBJ2-3, with 7 nucleotides matching TRBD2. This clonotype originated in a human donor in good health (CMV status not recorded). Some clones in this sample may be carry-over from other donors' samples. Sequencing input: PBMCs. The CDR3 here is CASSYEAGTTDTQYF. The CDR3 bases are TGTGCCAGCAGTTACGAAGCGGGGACCACAGATACGCAGTATTTT.